This TCR beta chain was sequenced for a study of T cell responses to AZD1222 COVID-19 vaccine. Whole-study findings and limits: The breadth and depth of Spike-specific TCRs increased once two AZD1222 doses had been given. Unmutated variant regions are reportedly the target of nearly half of TCRs that are spike-specific. Repertoires were obtained only post-peak T cell response. Females made up more of the donors, who were largely white British, and clonal diversity may have come out too low.

Comment on this clone: Its antigen is currently unknown.

Produced via immunoSEQ multiplex PCR; TCRdb's table is partial and in-frame only. The table shows 130,000 or so clones, with about 94% occurring only once. This specimen was peripheral blood, taken on day 0 of AZD1222 vaccination. This clonotype originated in an adult in good health.

The CDR3, as DNA: TGTGCCAGCAGTACCGGGACGATCACATATTTT. Its translation is CASSTGTITYF. V and J are TRBV6-5 and TRBJ2-3; D could derive from TRBD1 or TRBD2 (5 bases each). Trimming left V 5 bases short and J 15 bases short, with 15 bases between. This CDR3 contains 11 residues. Germline V gene sequence: CDR1 MNHEY, CDR2 SVGAGI.